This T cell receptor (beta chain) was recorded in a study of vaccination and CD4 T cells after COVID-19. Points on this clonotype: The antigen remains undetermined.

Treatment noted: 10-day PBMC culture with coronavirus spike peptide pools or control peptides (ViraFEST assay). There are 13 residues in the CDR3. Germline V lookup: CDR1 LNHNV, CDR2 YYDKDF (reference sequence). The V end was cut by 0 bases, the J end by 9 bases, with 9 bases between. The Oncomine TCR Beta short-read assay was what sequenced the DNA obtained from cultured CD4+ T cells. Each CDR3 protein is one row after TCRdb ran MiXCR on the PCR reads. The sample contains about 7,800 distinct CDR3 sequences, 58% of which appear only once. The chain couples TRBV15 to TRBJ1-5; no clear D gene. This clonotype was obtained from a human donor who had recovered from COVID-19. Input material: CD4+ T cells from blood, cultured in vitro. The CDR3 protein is CATSRDLISPQHF. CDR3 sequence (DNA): TGTGCCACCAGCAGAGATCTGATATCGCCCCAGCATTTT.